This T cell receptor beta chain was captured in a study of blood T cells in healthy people across ages. The CDR3 totals 19 residues. Germline V lookup: CDR1 SGHNT, CDR2 YYREEE (reference sequence). Trimming removed 5 bases from V and 0 bases from J, with 25 bases in between. A sample-barcoded 5' primer and a J-beta primer mix were used in a second PCR of roughly 7 to 11 cycles. Each cDNA molecule was tagged by a template-switch adaptor with 12 random nucleotides. TCRdb reprocessed the 5' RACE reads with MiXCR, giving one entry per CDR3 protein. The profile shows roughly 1.5 million distinct CDR3 sequences, approximately 42% of them singletons.

This clonotype was obtained from a woman aged 18-29 years in good health. Sample: blood. The rearrangement joins TRBV5-4 to TRBJ2-3, with TRBD2 as a possible D gene (6 bases). The CDR3, as DNA: TGTGCCAGCAGTTATTTAGCACAGCGGGCCCTCGCTAGCACAGATACGCAGTATTTT. It specifies CASSYLAQRALASTDTQYF.